The 17 T cell receptor beta chains given below trace back to one sample, sequenced in a study of blood T cell repertoires in COVID-19. TCRdb keeps only in-frame clones here, not all; method: immunoSEQ multiplex PCR. The data contain 60,000 to 70,000 clones, 88% of them seen just once; the ten biggest clones take up roughly 1.2%. Source material: peripheral blood. These receptor sequences come from a woman aged 60-75 years with acute or convalescent COVID-19.

V usage is TRBV18 and J usage is TRBJ1-1, with D unclear. In germline, CDR1 is KGHSH, CDR2 LQKENI. CDR3 size: 13 residues. Trimming took 1 base from V and 4 from J, leaving 7 bases between them. CDR3 region: CASSPLPSTEAFF. The CDR3 bases are TGTGCCAGCTCACCACTCCCCAGCACTGAAGCTTTCTTT.

This clone was recorded a few times. The chain has TRBV27 and TRBJ1-2; D is possibly TRBD1 (6 bases). The germline gives CDR1 MNHEY, CDR2 SMNVEV (reference sequence). The CDR3 consists of 14 residues. The germline V and J ends were trimmed by 3 bases and 3 bases, with 11 bases remaining between them. CDR3 protein: CASSFTGGDYGYTF. Written as DNA, the CDR3 is TGTGCCAGCAGTTTTACGGGGGGCGACTATGGCTACACCTTC.

V is TRBV7-9 and J is TRBJ1-6, with 7 positions matching TRBD1. V trimming: 5 bases; J trimming: 8 bases; junction bases outside the gene matches: 12. This CDR3 has 16 amino acids. Germline V CDR1 and CDR2: SEHNR, FQNEAQ (reference sequence). This CDR3 is CASSKRRGQVDSPLHF. CDR3 coding DNA: TGTGCCAGCAGCAAACGGCGCGGACAGGTAGATTCACCCCTCCACTTT.

The rearrangement joins TRBV5-8 to TRBJ2-5; 11 nucleotides line up with TRBD1. This CDR3 has 16 residues. Germline V gene sequence: CDR1 SGHTS, CDR2 YDEGEE. J gave up 2 bases and V 4 bases, and 7 bases lay outside the gene matches. CDR3: CASSEGQGVSQETQYF. The CDR3 nucleotides are TGTGCCAGCAGCGAGGGACAGGGGGTCTCACAAGAGACCCAGTACTTC.

The chain employs TRBV30 and TRBJ2-3; D unclear. The germline V gene encodes CDR1 GTSNPN and CDR2 SVGIG (reference sequence). The CDR3 loop spans 13 amino acids. V gave up 0 bases and J gave up 4 bases, with 8 bases separating them. CDR3 coding DNA: TGTGCCTGGAGTGTACTAACTCCAGATACGCAGTATTTT. Encoded protein: CAWSVLTPDTQYF.

The CDR3 region has the DNA TGTGCCAGCAAACTCGGGGGACAGAACGAAGCTTTCTTT. Translation gives CASKLGGQNEAFF. This sequence joins TRBV7-9 and TRBJ1-1; 7 bases align to TRBD1. CDR1 is SEHNR, CDR2 FQNEAQ, per germline (reference sequence). This CDR3 has 13 amino acids. With V trimmed by 7 bases and J by 8 bases, 10 bases remained unmatched.

V is TRBV7-9 and J is TRBJ1-2, with 7 nucleotides matching TRBD1. The CDR3 runs 16 residues. Germline V gene data show CDR1 as SEHNR and CDR2 as FQNEAQ (reference sequence). V shed 2 bases and J 2 bases; nucleotides not matched to a gene: 8. In DNA form, the CDR3 reads TGTGCCAGCAGCTTAAAAGTAGGGGGCTCCAACTATGGCTACACCTTC. As protein: CASSLKVGGSNYGYTF.

The chain uses TRBV7-2 and TRBJ1-1, with D perhaps TRBD1 (6 bases). The germline gives CDR1 SGHTA, CDR2 FQGNSA. V dropped 3 bases and J dropped 1 base, with 21 bases sitting between them. The length of the CDR3 is 18 residues. The CDR3 region is CASSLTPPNRVGNTEAFF. CDR3 nucleotide sequence: TGTGCCAGCAGCTTGACGCCCCCTAACAGGGTTGGGAACACTGAAGCTTTCTTT.

The chain is built from TRBV2 and TRBJ2-5; 10 bases match TRBD2. Germline assignment: CDR1 SNHLY and CDR2 FYNNEI. V lost 4 bases to trimming and J lost 5 bases; unmatched junction nucleotides: 7. This CDR3 comprises 15 residues. CDR3 loop: CASSGEAGGGETQYF. In nucleotides, the CDR3 is TGTGCCAGCAGTGGAGAAGCGGGAGGGGGGGAGACCCAGTACTTC.

The chain recombines TRBV2 with TRBJ1-5, with a possible D match to TRBD1 (6 bases). The CDR3 totals 14 residues. Trimming took 6 bases from V and 0 from J, leaving 9 bases between them. Germline CDR1 is SNHLY and CDR2 is FYNNEI. DNA of the CDR3: TGTGCCAGCAGCGACAGGTCTAGCAATCAGCCCCAGCATTTT. It codes for CASSDRSSNQPQHF.

The chain is built from TRBV19 and TRBJ2-3, with a possible D match to TRBD1 (6 bases). The CDR3 consists of 13 residues. The germline CDR1 and CDR2 sequences are LNHDA and SQIVND (reference sequence). The germline V and J ends were trimmed by 8 bases and 3 bases, with 12 bases remaining between them. The CDR3 DNA reads as TGTGCCAGTCGGGACATAGAGACAGATACGCAGTATTTT. It encodes CASRDIETDTQYF.

The V and J genes are TRBV5-8 and TRBJ1-5; tentative D call: TRBD1 (5 bases). The V end lost 0 bases, the J end lost 7 bases, and 14 bases lay between the germline ends. The CDR3 is 15 residues long. Germline V gives CDR1 SGHTS, CDR2 YDEGEE. This CDR3 is CASSLATTVGQPQHF. CDR3 nucleotides: TGTGCCAGCAGCTTGGCTACGACAGTGGGCCAGCCCCAGCATTTT.

This clone has just a few counts. The gene calls are TRBV7-9 and TRBJ1-1; D uncertain. This CDR3 is built from 11 residues. The V end lost 4 bases, the J end lost 11 bases, and 11 bases lay between the germline ends. Germline V CDR1 and CDR2: SEHNR, FQNEAQ (reference sequence). The CDR3: CASSSTWEAFF. The CDR3 bases are TGTGCCAGCAGCTCCACCTGGGAGGCTTTCTTT.

V gene TRBV5-6 combines with J gene TRBJ2-7; D unresolved. Trimming took off 0 bases at V and 6 bases at J, with 7 bases between the two ends. This CDR3 contains 12 residues. Germline V gives CDR1 SGHDT, CDR2 YYEEEE. The CDR3 DNA follows: TGTGCCAGCAGCTTGGCCCCCTTCGAGCAGTACGTC. It codes for CASSLAPFEQYV.

The rearrangement joins TRBV7-9 to TRBJ1-1; possible D gene TRBD1, 6 bases. V gave up 1 base and J gave up 6 bases, with 15 bases separating them. The CDR3 has 15 amino acids. Germline V lookup: CDR1 SEHNR, CDR2 FQNEAQ (reference sequence). The CDR3 nucleotides read TGTGCCAGCAGCTTAGTCCAGGGGCCGATCTCTGAAGCTTTCTTT. Translated: CASSLVQGPISEAFF.

This chain connects TRBV4-2 to TRBJ1-1; maybe TRBD1 (5 bases). Trimming stripped 4 bases from V and 6 bases from J, with 15 bases between. The CDR3 extends over 14 amino acids. Germline V CDR1 and CDR2: LGHNA, YNFKEQ. CDR3 amino acids: CASSPRSRGSEAFF. The CDR3 coding sequence is TGTGCCAGCAGCCCCCGCTCAAGGGGTTCTGAAGCTTTCTTT.

The chain has TRBV5-5 and TRBJ1-2; 9 bases are a match to TRBD1. The germline CDR1 and CDR2 sequences are SGHKS and YYEKEE (reference sequence). The CDR3 has 17 amino acids. Trimming removed 4 bases from V and 2 bases from J; junction bases left unmatched: 12. The CDR3 protein is CASSLTGTGIGNYGYTF. DNA for the CDR3: TGTGCCAGCAGCCTAACCGGGACAGGGATAGGGAACTATGGCTACACCTTC.